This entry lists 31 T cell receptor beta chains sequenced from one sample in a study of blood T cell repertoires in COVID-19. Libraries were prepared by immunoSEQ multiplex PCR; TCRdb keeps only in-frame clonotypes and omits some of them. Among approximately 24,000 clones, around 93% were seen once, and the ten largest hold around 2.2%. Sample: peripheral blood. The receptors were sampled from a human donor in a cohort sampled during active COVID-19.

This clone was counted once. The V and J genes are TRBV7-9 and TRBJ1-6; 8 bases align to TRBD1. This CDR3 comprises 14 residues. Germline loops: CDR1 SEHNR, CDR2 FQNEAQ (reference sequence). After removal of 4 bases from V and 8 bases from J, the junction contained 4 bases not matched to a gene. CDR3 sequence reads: CASSSGQGYSPLHF. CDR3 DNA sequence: TGTGCCAGCAGCTCCGGACAGGGTTATTCACCCCTCCACTTT.

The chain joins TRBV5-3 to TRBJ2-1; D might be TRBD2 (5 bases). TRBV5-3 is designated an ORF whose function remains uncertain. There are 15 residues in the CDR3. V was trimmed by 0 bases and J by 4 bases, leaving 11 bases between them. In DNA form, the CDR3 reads TGTGCCAGAAGCTTGGAAGGACTGCCTTACAATGAGCAGTTCTTC. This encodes CARSLEGLPYNEQFF.

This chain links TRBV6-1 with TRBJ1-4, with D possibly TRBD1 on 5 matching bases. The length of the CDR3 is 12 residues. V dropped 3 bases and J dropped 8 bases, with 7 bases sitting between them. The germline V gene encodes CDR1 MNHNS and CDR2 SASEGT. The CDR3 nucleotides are TGTGCCAGCAGTGAGCGGGGGGAAAAACTGTTTTTT. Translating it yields CASSERGEKLFF.

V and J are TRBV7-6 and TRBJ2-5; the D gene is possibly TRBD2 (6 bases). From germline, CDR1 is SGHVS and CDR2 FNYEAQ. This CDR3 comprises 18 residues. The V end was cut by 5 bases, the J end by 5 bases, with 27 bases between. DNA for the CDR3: TGTGCCAGCAGCCTAGTAGGATTTGGGGGAGGTGGATCGGAGACCCAGTACTTC. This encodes CASSLVGFGGGGSETQYF. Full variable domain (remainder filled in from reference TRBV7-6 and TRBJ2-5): GAGVSQSPRYKVTKRGQDVALRCDPISGHVSLYWYRQALGQGPEFLTYFNYEAQQDKSGLPNDRFSAERPEGSISTLTIQRTEQRDSAMYRCASSLVGFGGGGSETQYFGPGTRLLVL.

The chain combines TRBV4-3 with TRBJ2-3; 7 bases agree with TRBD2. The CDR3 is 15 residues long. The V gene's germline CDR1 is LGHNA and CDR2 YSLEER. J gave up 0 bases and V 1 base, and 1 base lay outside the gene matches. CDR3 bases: TGCGCCAGCAGCCAAGGGCGGGGGAGCACAGATACGCAGTATTTT. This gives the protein CASSQGRGSTDTQYF.

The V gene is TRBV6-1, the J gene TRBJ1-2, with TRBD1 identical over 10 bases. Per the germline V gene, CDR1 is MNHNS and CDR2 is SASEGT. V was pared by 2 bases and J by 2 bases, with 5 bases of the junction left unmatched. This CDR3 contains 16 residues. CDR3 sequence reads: CASSESGQGRNYGYTF. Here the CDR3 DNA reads TGTGCCAGCAGTGAATCGGGACAGGGGCGGAACTATGGCTACACCTTC.

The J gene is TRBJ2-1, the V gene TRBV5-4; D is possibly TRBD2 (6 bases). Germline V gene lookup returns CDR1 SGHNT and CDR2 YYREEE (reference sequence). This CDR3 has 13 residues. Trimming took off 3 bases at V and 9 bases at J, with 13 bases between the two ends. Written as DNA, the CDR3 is TGTGCCAGCAGCTGGGACTTAACGGGTGAGCAGTTCTTC. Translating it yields CASSWDLTGEQFF. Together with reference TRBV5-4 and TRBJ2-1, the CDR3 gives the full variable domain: ETGVTQSPTHLIKTRGQQVTLRCSSQSGHNTVSWYQQALGQGPQFIFQYYREEENGRGNFPPRFSGLQFPNYSSELNVNALELDDSALYLCASSWDLTGEQFFGPGTRLTVL.

CDR3 loop: CASSLRRIANYGYTF. CDR3 bases: TGTGCCAGCAGCTTGAGGAGGATCGCTAACTATGGCTACACCTTC. J is TRBJ1-2 and V is TRBV5-8; D unclear. Germline V gene data show CDR1 as SGHTS and CDR2 as YDEGEE. Trimming took 1 base from V and 0 from J, leaving 10 bases between them. CDR3 length equals 15 residues.

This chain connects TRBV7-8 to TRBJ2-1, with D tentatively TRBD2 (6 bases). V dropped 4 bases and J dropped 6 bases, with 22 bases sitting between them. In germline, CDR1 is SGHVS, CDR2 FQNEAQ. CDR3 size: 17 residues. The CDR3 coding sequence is TGTGCCAGCAGCTCAGGGCCCGGGACTCTTTATGGCAATGAGCAGTTCTTC. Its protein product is CASSSGPGTLYGNEQFF.

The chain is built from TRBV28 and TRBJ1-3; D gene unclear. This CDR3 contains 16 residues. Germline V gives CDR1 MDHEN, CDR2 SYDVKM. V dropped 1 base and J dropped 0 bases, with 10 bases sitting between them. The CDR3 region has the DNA TGTGCCAGCAGTTTATCGGGGAGTTACTCTGGAAACACCATATATTTT. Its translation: CASSLSGSYSGNTIYF.

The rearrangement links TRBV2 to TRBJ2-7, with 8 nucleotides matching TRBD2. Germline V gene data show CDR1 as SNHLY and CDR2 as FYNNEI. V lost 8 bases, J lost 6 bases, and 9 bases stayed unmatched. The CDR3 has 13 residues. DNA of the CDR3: TGTGCCAGCGGCCCCAGCGGGAGATCCGAGCAGTACTTC. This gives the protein CASGPSGRSEQYF.

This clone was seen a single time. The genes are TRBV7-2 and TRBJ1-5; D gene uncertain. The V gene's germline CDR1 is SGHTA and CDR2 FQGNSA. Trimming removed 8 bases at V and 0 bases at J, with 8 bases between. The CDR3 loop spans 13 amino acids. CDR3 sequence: CASAADSNQPQHF. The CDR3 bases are TGTGCCAGCGCGGCGGATAGCAATCAGCCCCAGCATTTT.

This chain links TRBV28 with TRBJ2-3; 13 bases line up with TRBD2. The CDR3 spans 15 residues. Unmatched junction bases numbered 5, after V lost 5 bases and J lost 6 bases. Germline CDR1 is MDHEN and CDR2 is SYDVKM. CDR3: CASSTGLAGVDTQYF. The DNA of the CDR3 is TGTGCCAGCAGTACAGGACTAGCGGGAGTGGATACGCAGTATTTT.

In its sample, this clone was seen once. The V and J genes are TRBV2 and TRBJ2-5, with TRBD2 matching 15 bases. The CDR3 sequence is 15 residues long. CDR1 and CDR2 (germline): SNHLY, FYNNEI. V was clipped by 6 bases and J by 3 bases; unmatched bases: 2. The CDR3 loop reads CASRRTSGREETQYF. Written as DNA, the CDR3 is TGTGCCAGCAGGCGGACTAGCGGGAGGGAAGAGACCCAGTACTTC.

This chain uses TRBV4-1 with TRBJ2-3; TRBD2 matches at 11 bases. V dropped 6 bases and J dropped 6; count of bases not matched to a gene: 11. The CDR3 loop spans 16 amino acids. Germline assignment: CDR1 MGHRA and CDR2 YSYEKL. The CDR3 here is CASSPGSGGGWDTQYF. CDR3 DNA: TGCGCCAGCAGTCCGGGTAGCGGGGGGGGATGGGATACGCAGTATTTT.

The CDR3 coding sequence is TGTGCCTGGAGCCGACAGGACTATGGCTACACCTTC. It codes for CAWSRQDYGYTF. This rearrangement joins TRBV30 to TRBJ1-2; D perhaps matches TRBD1 (6 bases). Trimming removed 3 bases from V and 3 bases from J, with 8 bases in between. The germline V gene has CDR1 GTSNPN and CDR2 SVGIG (reference sequence). The CDR3 contains 12 residues.

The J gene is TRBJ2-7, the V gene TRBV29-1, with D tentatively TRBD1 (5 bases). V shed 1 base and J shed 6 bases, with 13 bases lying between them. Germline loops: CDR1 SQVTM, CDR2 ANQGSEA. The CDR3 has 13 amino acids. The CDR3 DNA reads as TGCAGCGTTGAAGGTCAGGGAAAGATCGAGCAGTACTTC. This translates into CSVEGQGKIEQYF.

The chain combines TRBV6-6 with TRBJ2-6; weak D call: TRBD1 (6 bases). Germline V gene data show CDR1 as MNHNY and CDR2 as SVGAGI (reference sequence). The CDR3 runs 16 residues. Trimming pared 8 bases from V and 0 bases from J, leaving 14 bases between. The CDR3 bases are TGTGCCAGCTGGGACATACCTCACTCTGGGGCCAACGTCCTGACTTTC. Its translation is CASWDIPHSGANVLTF.

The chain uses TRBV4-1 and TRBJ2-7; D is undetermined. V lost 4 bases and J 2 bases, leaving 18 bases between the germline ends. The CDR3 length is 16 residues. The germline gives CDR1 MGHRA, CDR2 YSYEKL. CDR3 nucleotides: TGCGCCAGCAGCCTCCCTACCACCGGGTCCGCCTACGAGCAGTACTTC. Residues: CASSLPTTGSAYEQYF.

CDR3 amino acids: CASSPRRGGNNEQFF. CDR3 bases: TGTGCCAGCAGCCCGAGGCGGGGGGGAAACAATGAGCAGTTCTTC. This sequence joins TRBV7-2 and TRBJ2-1, with 9 bases that match TRBD2. The germline gives CDR1 SGHTA, CDR2 FQGNSA. Trimming at V came to 5 bases and at J to 5 bases, leaving 7 bases not matched to a gene. The length of the CDR3 is 15 residues.

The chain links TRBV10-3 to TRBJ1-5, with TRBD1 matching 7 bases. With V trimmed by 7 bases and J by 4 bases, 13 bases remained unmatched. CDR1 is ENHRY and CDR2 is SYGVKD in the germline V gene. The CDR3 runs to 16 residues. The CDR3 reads CAIIKDEGARNQPQHF. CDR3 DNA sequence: TGTGCCATCATTAAAGACGAGGGGGCGAGAAATCAGCCCCAGCATTTT.

The CDR3 DNA reads as TGTGCCAGCAGCCAAGAACAGTGGGTCGGGACATGGGGCTACACCTTC. This codes for CASSQEQWVGTWGYTF. The chain recombines TRBV3-1 (or the pseudogene TRBV3-2) with TRBJ1-2; weak D call: TRBD1 (6 bases). The CDR3 sequence is 16 residues long. CDR1 and CDR2 (germline): LGHDT, YNNKEL (reference sequence). Trimming took off 0 bases at V and 8 bases at J, with 19 bases between the two ends.

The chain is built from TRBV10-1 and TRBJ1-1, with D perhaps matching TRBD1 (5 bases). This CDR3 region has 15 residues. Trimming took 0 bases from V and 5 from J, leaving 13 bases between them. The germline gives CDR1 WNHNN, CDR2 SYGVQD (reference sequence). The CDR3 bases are TGCGCCAGCAGTGAGTCGGCGGGGCTCGCAACTGAAGCTTTCTTT. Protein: CASSESAGLATEAFF.

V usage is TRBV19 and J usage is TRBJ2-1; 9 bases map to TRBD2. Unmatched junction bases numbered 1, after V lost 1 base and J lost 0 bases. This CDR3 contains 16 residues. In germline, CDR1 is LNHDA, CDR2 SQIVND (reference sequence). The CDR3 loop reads CASSIVSGSSYNEQFF. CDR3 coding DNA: TGTGCCAGTAGTATAGTTAGCGGGAGCTCCTACAATGAGCAGTTCTTC.

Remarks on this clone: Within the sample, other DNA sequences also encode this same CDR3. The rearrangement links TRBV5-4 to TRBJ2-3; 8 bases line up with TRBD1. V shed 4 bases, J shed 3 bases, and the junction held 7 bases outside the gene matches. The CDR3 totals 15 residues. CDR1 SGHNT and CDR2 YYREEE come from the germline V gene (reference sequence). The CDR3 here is CASSTDRASTDTQYF. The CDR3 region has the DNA TGTGCCAGCAGCACGGACAGGGCGAGTACAGATACGCAGTATTTT.

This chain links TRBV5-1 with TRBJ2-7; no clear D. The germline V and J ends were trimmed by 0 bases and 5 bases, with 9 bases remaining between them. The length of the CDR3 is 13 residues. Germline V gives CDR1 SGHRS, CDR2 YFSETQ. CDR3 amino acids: CASSLALRDEQYF. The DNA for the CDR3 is TGCGCCAGCAGCTTGGCACTACGGGACGAGCAGTACTTC.

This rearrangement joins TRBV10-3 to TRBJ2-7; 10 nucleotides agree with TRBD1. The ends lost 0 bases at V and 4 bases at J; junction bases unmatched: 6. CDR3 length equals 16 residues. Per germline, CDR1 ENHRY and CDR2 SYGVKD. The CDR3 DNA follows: TGTGCCATCAGTGAGTCAGACAGGGGGCTCGTGTACGAGCAGTACTTC. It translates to CAISESDRGLVYEQYF.

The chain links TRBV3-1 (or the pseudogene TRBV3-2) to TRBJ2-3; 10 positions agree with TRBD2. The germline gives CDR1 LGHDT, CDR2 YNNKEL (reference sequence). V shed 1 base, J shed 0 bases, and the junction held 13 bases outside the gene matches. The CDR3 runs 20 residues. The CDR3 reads CASSQGSRGSGRSSTDTQYF. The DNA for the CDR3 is TGTGCCAGCAGCCAAGGAAGCAGGGGTAGCGGGAGGTCTAGCACAGATACGCAGTATTTT.

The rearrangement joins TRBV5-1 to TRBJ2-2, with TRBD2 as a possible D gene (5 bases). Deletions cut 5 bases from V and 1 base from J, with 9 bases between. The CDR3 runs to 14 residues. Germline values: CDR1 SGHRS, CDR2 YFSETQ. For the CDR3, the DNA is TGCGCCAGCAGACCCGGGGTGAACACCGGGGAGCTGTTTTTT. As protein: CASRPGVNTGELFF.

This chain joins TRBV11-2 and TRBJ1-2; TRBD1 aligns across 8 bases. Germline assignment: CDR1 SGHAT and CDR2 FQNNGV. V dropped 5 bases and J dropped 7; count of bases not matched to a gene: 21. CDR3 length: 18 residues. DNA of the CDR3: TGTGCCAGCAGCACATACTATGCTTGGACAGGGAACTTCTCTGGCTACACCTTC. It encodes CASSTYYAWTGNFSGYTF.

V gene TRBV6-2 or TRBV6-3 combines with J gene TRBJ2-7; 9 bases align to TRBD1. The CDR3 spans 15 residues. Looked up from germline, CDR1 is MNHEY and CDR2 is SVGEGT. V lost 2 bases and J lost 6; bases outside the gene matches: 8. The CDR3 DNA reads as TGTGCCAGCAGTTACATCAGGACAGGGGAATCCGAGCAGTACTTC. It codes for CASSYIRTGESEQYF.